The 15 T cell receptor beta chains in this list originate from one sample, sequenced in a study of identical twins. Via MiXCR, TCRdb re-called the 5' RACE reads, giving one row per CDR3 protein. Of about 530,000 distinct CDR3 sequences in the sample, around 15% were seen once. The same sample was also used in a study of yellow fever vaccine responses in identical twins.

The sequenced material came from CD4+ T cells sorted from blood. These receptors came from a young woman in good health.

The gene calls are TRBV2 and TRBJ2-1; 12 bases fit TRBD2. Germline V gene lookup returns CDR1 SNHLY and CDR2 FYNNEI. V lost 11 bases, J lost 1 base, and 15 bases stayed unmatched. The CDR3 has 18 amino acids. The CDR3 loop reads CACCPTSGRVESYNEQFF. The CDR3 DNA is TGTGCCTGCTGTCCGACTAGCGGGAGAGTAGAGTCCTACAATGAGCAGTTCTTC.

The chain joins TRBV5-1 to TRBJ1-1; tentative D call: TRBD1 (6 bases). The CDR3 is made up of 14 amino acids. CDR1 is SGHRS and CDR2 is YFSETQ in the germline V gene. Trimming pared 4 bases from V and 2 bases from J, leaving 12 bases between. The CDR3 DNA follows: TGCGCCAGCAGCCCGGGGGACATAAACACTGAAGCTTTCTTT. This gives the protein CASSPGDINTEAFF.

This clonotype was observed a handful of times. This sequence joins TRBV14 and TRBJ2-1; TRBD2 agrees at 7 bases. V dropped 1 base and J dropped 8; count of bases not matched to a gene: 8. This CDR3 is 15 amino acids long. Germline assignment: CDR1 SGHDN and CDR2 FVKESK. The CDR3 spells CASSQAAGVSYEQFF. The CDR3 nucleotides are TGTGCCAGCAGCCAAGCCGCGGGGGTTTCCTATGAGCAGTTCTTC.

There are a few counts of this clonotype. This CDR3 reads CAISESNRLSYEQYF. CDR3 coding DNA: TGTGCCATCAGTGAGTCTAACAGGCTCTCCTACGAGCAGTACTTC. V is TRBV10-3 and J is TRBJ2-7, with a tentative D call TRBD1 (5 bases). CDR1 and CDR2 from the germline V gene are ENHRY and SYGVKD. V was cut by 0 bases and J by 0 bases, with 9 bases left in between. The CDR3 length is 15 residues.

V gene TRBV7-2 combines with J gene TRBJ2-7; 9 positions agree with TRBD1. V gave up 5 bases and J gave up 5 bases; unmatched junction bases: 10. The CDR3 spans 15 residues. Germline values: CDR1 SGHTA, CDR2 FQGNSA. The CDR3 spells CASSRGTGKLDEQYF. The CDR3 DNA reads TGTGCCAGCAGCCGGGGGACAGGGAAGCTCGACGAGCAGTACTTC.

This clonotype was seen only a few times. This chain connects TRBV20-1 to TRBJ1-1; D remains ambiguous. The CDR3 runs to 12 residues. Trimming shortened V by 5 bases and J by 4 bases, and 11 bases separated the two germline ends. Germline lookup yields CDR1 DFQATT and CDR2 SNEGSKA (reference sequence). The CDR3: CSAPRQGTEAFF. The CDR3 bases are TGCAGTGCTCCACGACAAGGCACTGAAGCTTTCTTT.

This chain links TRBV28 with TRBJ1-6, with 8 bases identical to TRBD1. V shed 7 bases and J 8 bases; nucleotides not matched to a gene: 10. Looked up from germline, CDR1 is MDHEN and CDR2 is SYDVKM. The CDR3 consists of 15 residues. The CDR3 DNA follows: TGTGCCAGCAACGCGGGTCAGGGGGCTTATTCACCCCTCCACTTT. This translates into CASNAGQGAYSPLHF.

This clonotype was recorded many times. The CDR3 nucleotides are TGTGCCAGCAGTTTGCTCCAGGGAGAAGAGACCCAGTACTTC. Protein product: CASSLLQGEETQYF. The chain is built from TRBV12-3 or TRBV12-4 and TRBJ2-5; D is perhaps TRBD1 or TRBD2 (5 bases each). The CDR3 totals 14 residues. V lost 3 bases, J lost 3 bases, and 11 bases lay in between.

V gene TRBV11-2 combines with J gene TRBJ2-5; possible D gene TRBD2, 6 bases. The length of the CDR3 is 13 residues. V lost 6 bases, J lost 3 bases, and 11 bases lay in between. CDR1 is SGHAT, CDR2 FQNNGV, per germline. In nucleotides, the CDR3 is TGTGCCAGCAGACGGGGGATCGAAGAGACCCAGTACTTC. Its translation: CASRRGIEETQYF.

The genes are TRBV10-3 and TRBJ1-5; TRBD1 agrees at 8 bases. The CDR3 has 14 residues. Looked up from germline, CDR1 is ENHRY and CDR2 is SYGVKD. The junction had 10 bases not matched to a gene; V was cut back by 11 bases and J by 4 bases. The CDR3 is CASGQGGGNQPQHF. CDR3 DNA: TGTGCCTCAGGACAGGGAGGGGGGAATCAGCCCCAGCATTTT.

V usage is TRBV7-6 and J usage is TRBJ1-1; D gene ambiguous. V was trimmed by 1 base and J by 1 base, leaving 13 bases between them. This CDR3 is 16 amino acids long. Germline loops: CDR1 SGHVS, CDR2 FNYEAQ. The CDR3 reads CASSLGLWEGNTEAFF. The DNA of the CDR3 is TGTGCCAGCAGCTTAGGTCTGTGGGAGGGGAACACTGAAGCTTTCTTT.

This clonotype came up a few times. The J gene is TRBJ2-3, the V gene TRBV6-5; D may correspond to TRBD1 or TRBD2 (5 bases each). CDR1 MNHEY and CDR2 SVGAGI come from the germline V gene. The V end lost 0 bases, the J end lost 8 bases, and 9 bases lay between the germline ends. There are 13 residues in the CDR3. The CDR3 loop is CASSYSMRGTQYF. CDR3 in DNA: TGTGCCAGCAGTTACTCGATGAGGGGTACGCAGTATTTT.

This clonotype turned up a few times. This chain connects TRBV6-5 to TRBJ2-1; D gene ambiguous. V lost 0 bases, J lost 3 bases, and 15 bases lay in between. Germline CDR1 is MNHEY and CDR2 is SVGAGI. The CDR3 contains 17 residues. In DNA, the CDR3 is TGTGCCAGCAGTTACTCGATTTTGGTTGTTGGCTACAATGAGCAGTTCTTC. Translation gives CASSYSILVVGYNEQFF.

This clonotype was counted between two and nine times. The chain recombines TRBV5-6 with TRBJ2-7; a possible D gene is TRBD1 (6 bases). V was clipped by 0 bases and J by 3 bases, with 10 bases between them. This CDR3 region has 14 residues. The germline CDR1 and CDR2 sequences are SGHDT and YYEEEE. The CDR3 DNA reads as TGTGCCAGCAGCTTGGGCCAGGGGTTCTACGAGCAGTACGTC. It translates to CASSLGQGFYEQYV.

This sequence joins TRBV29-1 and TRBJ2-3; D is uncertain. The CDR3 runs to 10 residues. Germline CDR1 and CDR2: SQVTM and ANQGSEA. The V gene lost 4 bases and the J gene lost 5 bases, with 4 bases spanning the gap. CDR3 sequence reads: CSVGVDTQYF. In DNA form, the CDR3 reads TGCAGCGTTGGGGTAGATACGCAGTATTTT.